This entry is about one T cell receptor (beta chain). Study processing details: Reference gene primer amplification gave nucleated cell count estimates. Data came from immunoSEQ multiplex PCR; TCRdb stores just in-frame clones and leaves some out. V and J calls and clone size are copied from that table; D and trimming were computed from the DNA. The profile shows approximately 220,000 clones, around 89% of them singletons. The CDR3 extends over 16 amino acids. Germline CDR1 SGHRS, CDR2 YFSETQ. V dropped 4 bases and J dropped 8 bases, with 19 bases sitting between them. This record belongs to a study of blood T cell repertoires in COVID-19. Whole-study context: Sites in the United States, Italy and Spain provided acute and convalescent COVID-19 samples.

Participants were aged roughly 18 to 100 years from some 24 US areas. The chain recombines TRBV5-1 with TRBJ1-6; TRBD1 might be the D (6 bases). The sequenced material came from PBMCs or T cells enriched from blood (not recorded which). The receptor's source is a woman under 30 in a cohort exposed to, infected with or recovered from COVID-19 (not recorded which). The CDR3 DNA reads TGCGCCAGCAGCATCTCGACAGGCTCTGAGGATTCACCCCTCCACTTT. Its translation: CASSISTGSEDSPLHF.